The present entry profiles one T cell receptor beta chain with its context. The data belong to a study of cytomegalovirus exposure and HLA in healthy donors. The primer mix had 60 Vbeta and 13 Jbeta primers. Some clones are missing from TCRdb's copy, which holds only in-frame ones; the method was immunoSEQ multiplex PCR. Among roughly 180,000 clones listed, approximately 81% were seen once. The ends lost 3 bases at V and 1 base at J; junction bases unmatched: 1. Germline V gene data show CDR1 as SQVTM and CDR2 as ANQGSEA. The CDR3 consists of 14 residues. Material: PBMCs. V and J are TRBV29-1 and TRBJ2-2; 8 positions match TRBD1. This TCR derives from a woman younger than 30 in good health and CMV-seropositive. CDR3 amino acids: CSVEDRVNTGELFF. The CDR3 bases are TGCAGCGTTGAGGACAGGGTGAACACCGGGGAGCTGTTTTTT.